This T cell receptor (beta chain) is from a study of CD8+ T cells in alopecia areata. Overall study context: At a dose of 5 to 10 mg twice daily, oral tofacitinib was given to treated patients. Treatment with tofacitinib (6 to 18 months) was followed by 6 months off drug.

V was pared by 0 bases and J by 4 bases, with 13 bases between. CDR1 is SGHTA, CDR2 FQGNSA, per germline. This CDR3 has 16 residues. The sample's treatment: oral pan-JAK inhibitor, 5-10 mg twice daily. Cell sorting was applied to PBMCs, and CD4+ and CD8+ T cells were collected. After isolation, RNA underwent reverse transcription to generate cDNA as the sequencing template. Sequenced by immunoSEQ multiplex PCR; TCRdb stores in-frame clones only, minus some. The sample has about 270,000 clones; 60% are singletons. This clone was found a few times. What it binds is unknown. Findings of the study overall: Under tofacitinib, numerous expanded lesional clonotypes remained detectable in scalp and blood.

The source of this sequence is a human donor with alopecia areata. The chain recombines TRBV7-2 with TRBJ2-1, with D possibly being TRBD2 (5 bases). Sequencing was performed on CD4+ T cells sorted from blood, taken around week 54, from a patient treated with tofacitinib. The CDR3 sequence: CASSLALTSGYNEQFF. DNA of the CDR3: TGTGCCAGCAGCTTAGCGCTGACCAGCGGATACAATGAGCAGTTCTTC.